The entry below describes one T cell receptor beta chain. The antigen is unknown. Clones were read by immunoSEQ multiplex PCR, and TCRdb kept only the in-frame ones, dropping some. The sample lists 85,000 to 130,000 clones; approximately 93% were seen once. Germline V gene data show CDR1 as SGHDT and CDR2 as YYEEEE. The CDR3 consists of 12 residues. Trimming removed 1 base from V and 12 bases from J, with 14 bases in between. The data are from a study of T cell responses to AZD1222 COVID-19 vaccine. Study-wide results and caveats: White British people made up most donors, females outnumbered males, and clonal diversity was possibly underestimated. Unmutated variant regions are reportedly the target of nearly half of TCRs that are spike-specific.

The J gene is TRBJ2-7, the V gene TRBV5-6, with a possible D match to TRBD1 (6 bases). Sequencing used peripheral blood, obtained on day 0 of AZD1222 vaccination. This receptor was identified in an adult in good health. DNA for the CDR3: TGTGCCAGCAGCTTGCAAGGGGGAAAGCCGTACTTC. Translation gives CASSLQGGKPYF.